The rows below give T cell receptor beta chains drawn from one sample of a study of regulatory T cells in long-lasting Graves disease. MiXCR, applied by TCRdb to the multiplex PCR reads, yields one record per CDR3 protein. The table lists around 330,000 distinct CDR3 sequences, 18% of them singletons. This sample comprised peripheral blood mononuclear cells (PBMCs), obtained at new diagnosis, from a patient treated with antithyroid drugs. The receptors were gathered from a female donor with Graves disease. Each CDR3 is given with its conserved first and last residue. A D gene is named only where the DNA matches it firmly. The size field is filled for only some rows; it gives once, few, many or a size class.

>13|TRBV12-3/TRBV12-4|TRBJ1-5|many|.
CASSYRGNQPQHF
TGTGCCAGCAGTTACAGGGGCAATCAGCCCCAGCATTTT
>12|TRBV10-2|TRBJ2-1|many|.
CASRDPYNEQFF
TGCGCCAGCAGGGACCCGTACAATGAGCAGTTCTTC
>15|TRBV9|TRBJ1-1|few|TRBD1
CASSVSGQVNTEAFF
TGTGCCAGCAGCGTTTCGGGACAGGTGAACACTGAAGCTTTCTTT
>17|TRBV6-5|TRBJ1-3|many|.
CASSYLPPSSSGNTIYF
TGTGCCAGCAGCTACCTTCCTCCTTCCAGCTCTGGAAACACCATATATTTT
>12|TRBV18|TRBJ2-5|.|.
CASSPRPETQYF
TGTGCCAGCTCACCAAGGCCGGAGACCCAGTACTTC
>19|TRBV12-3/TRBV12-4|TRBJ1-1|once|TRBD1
CASSFGSWDSPPGNTEAFF
TGTGCCAGCAGTTTCGGTTCGTGGGACAGCCCACCGGGCAACACTGAAGCTTTCTTT
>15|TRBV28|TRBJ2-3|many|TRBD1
CATQPGTGKTDTQYF
TGTGCCACCCAACCCGGGACAGGGAAAACAGATACGCAGTATTTT
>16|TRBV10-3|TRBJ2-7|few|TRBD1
CAISESLDRGPYEQYF
TGTGCCATCAGTGAGTCCTTGGACAGGGGGCCCTACGAGCAGTACTTC
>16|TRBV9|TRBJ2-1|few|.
CASSVGPQGWKNEQFF
TGTGCCAGCAGCGTAGGCCCACAGGGCTGGAAAAATGAGCAGTTCTTC
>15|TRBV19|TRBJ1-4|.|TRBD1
CVSSRGPATNEKLFF
TGTGTCAGTAGTAGGGGGCCAGCAACTAATGAAAAACTGTTTTTT
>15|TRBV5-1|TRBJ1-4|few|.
CASRSRPEVNEKLFF
TGCGCCAGCAGAAGCAGGCCTGAAGTTAATGAAAAACTGTTTTTT
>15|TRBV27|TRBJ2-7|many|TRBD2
CASSRGGSGREGQYF
TGTGCCAGCAGCCGGGGTGGTAGCGGGAGGGAGGGGCAGTACTTC
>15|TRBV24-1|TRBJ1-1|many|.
CATSVGFGENTEAFF
TGTGCCACCAGTGTCGGTTTCGGGGAGAACACTGAAGCTTTCTTT
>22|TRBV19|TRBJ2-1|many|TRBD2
CASSIRTGQRWREGQAFNEQFF
TGTGCCAGTAGTATCAGGACCGGACAGCGGTGGCGGGAGGGTCAAGCCTTCAATGAGCAGTTCTTC
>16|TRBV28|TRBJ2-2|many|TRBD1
CASSLRGRGHAGELFF
TGTGCCAGCAGTTTAAGGGGCAGGGGGCATGCCGGGGAGCTGTTTTTT
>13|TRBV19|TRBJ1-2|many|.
CASSIRQTYGYTF
TGTGCCAGTAGTATCCGTCAGACCTATGGCTACACCTTC
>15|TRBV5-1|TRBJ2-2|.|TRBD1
CASSVRGQNTGELFF
TGCGCCAGCAGCGTCAGGGGGCAGAACACCGGGGAGCTGTTTTTT
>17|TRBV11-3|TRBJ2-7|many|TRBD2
CASSLTSLAAKAYEQYF
TGTGCCAGCAGCTTAACCTCCCTAGCGGCTAAGGCCTACGAGCAGTACTTC
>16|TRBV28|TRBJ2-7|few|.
CASSLAPGSLVDEQYF
TGTGCCAGCAGTTTAGCCCCGGGAAGTTTGGTAGACGAGCAGTACTTC
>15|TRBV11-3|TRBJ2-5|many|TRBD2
CASSPLAAGVETQYF
TGTGCCAGCAGCCCACTAGCGGCAGGGGTGGAGACCCAGTACTTC
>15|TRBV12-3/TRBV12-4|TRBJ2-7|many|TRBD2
CASSGASGNSYEQYF
TGTGCCAGCAGTGGGGCTAGCGGGAACTCCTACGAGCAGTACTTC
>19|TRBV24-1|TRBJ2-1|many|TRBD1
CATSDPGQGSGPGFNEQFF
TGTGCCACCAGTGATCCGGGACAGGGTAGCGGGCCTGGATTCAATGAGCAGTTCTTC
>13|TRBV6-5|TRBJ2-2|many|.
CASSYPGTGELFF
TGTGCCAGCAGTTACCCAGGGACCGGGGAGCTGTTTTTT
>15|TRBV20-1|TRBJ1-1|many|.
CSDGRALRGNTEAFF
TGCAGTGATGGGCGGGCTTTGCGGGGAAACACTGAAGCTTTCTTT
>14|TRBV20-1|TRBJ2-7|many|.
CSAREDGATYEQYF
TGCAGTGCTAGGGAGGATGGGGCTACCTACGAGCAGTACTTC
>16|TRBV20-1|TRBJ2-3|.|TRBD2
CSARDWASGSTDTQYF
TGCAGTGCTAGAGATTGGGCTAGCGGAAGCACAGATACGCAGTATTTT
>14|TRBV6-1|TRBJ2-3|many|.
CASSEVGFGDTQYF
TGTGCCAGCAGCGAAGTAGGGTTCGGGGATACGCAGTATTTT
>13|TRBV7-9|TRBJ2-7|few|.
CASSPGPLGEQYF
TGTGCCAGCAGCCCCGGACCCCTGGGAGAGCAGTACTTC
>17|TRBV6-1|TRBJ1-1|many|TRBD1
CASSFGGLKTGVPEAFF
TGTGCCAGCAGCTTCGGGGGCCTAAAGACAGGGGTCCCTGAAGCTTTCTTT
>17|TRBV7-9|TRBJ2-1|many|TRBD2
CASSSWTSGPSNNEQFF
TGTGCCAGCAGCTCCTGGACTAGCGGTCCTTCCAACAATGAGCAGTTCTTC
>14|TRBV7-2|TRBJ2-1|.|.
CASSFRTANNEQFF
TGTGCCAGCAGCTTCCGGACAGCAAACAATGAGCAGTTCTTC
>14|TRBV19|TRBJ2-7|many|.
CASSSTGDYDEQYF
TGTGCCAGTAGTTCGACAGGGGACTACGACGAGCAGTACTTC